The 16 T cell receptor beta chains below come from one sample, sequenced in a study of CD8+ T cells in alopecia areata. cDNA prepared by RNA extraction and subsequent reverse transcription served as the template for sequencing. The protocol was immunoSEQ multiplex PCR, while the TCRdb copy is restricted to in-frame clones and leaves out a portion. This table holds around 200,000 clones, about 63% found once. The sequencing used CD4+ T cells sorted from blood, collected at week 0. These receptors came from a human donor with alopecia areata.

J is TRBJ1-5 and V is TRBV30; D remains unclear. This CDR3 is built from 15 residues. The V gene lost 0 bases and the J gene lost 0 bases, with 9 bases spanning the gap. Germline V gene lookup returns CDR1 GTSNPN and CDR2 SVGIG (reference sequence). CDR3 region: CAWSVRGNSNQPQHF. CDR3 DNA sequence: TGTGCCTGGAGTGTACGCGGGAATAGCAATCAGCCCCAGCATTTT.

This clone has a handful of counts. J is TRBJ2-3 and V is TRBV29-1, with 8 bases aligning to TRBD2. This CDR3 is 14 amino acids long. In germline, CDR1 is SQVTM, CDR2 ANQGSEA. V dropped 6 bases and J dropped 2; count of bases not matched to a gene: 7. The CDR3 sequence is CSVLVAGLTDTQYF. For the CDR3, the DNA is TGCAGCGTATTGGTAGCGGGGCTCACAGATACGCAGTATTTT.

The J gene is TRBJ2-3, the V gene TRBV29-1; D unclear. Trimming left V 6 bases short and J 4 bases short, with 14 bases between. The CDR3 loop spans 13 amino acids. Germline CDR1 SQVTM, CDR2 ANQGSEA. CDR3 sequence reads: CSVEPSGSDTQYF. The CDR3 nucleotides are TGCAGCGTCGAACCAAGTGGGTCAGATACGCAGTATTTT.

The V gene is TRBV7-3, the J gene TRBJ2-7; a possible D gene is TRBD1 (6 bases). Germline V gene data show CDR1 as SGHTA and CDR2 as FQGTGA. The CDR3 loop spans 15 amino acids. The V gene lost 5 bases and the J gene lost 4 bases, with 18 bases spanning the gap. CDR3 nucleotide sequence: TGTGCCAGCAGCCCCGCAGTTGGGACACAGTACGAGCAGTACTTC. Its protein product is CASSPAVGTQYEQYF.

The chain recombines TRBV11-2 with TRBJ1-4; the D gene is possibly TRBD1 (6 bases). V was clipped by 0 bases and J by 7 bases, with 9 bases between them. Germline V gene sequence: CDR1 SGHAT, CDR2 FQNNGV. The CDR3 extends over 14 amino acids. This CDR3 is CASSLDRGGEKLFF. Written as DNA, the CDR3 is TGTGCCAGCAGCTTAGACAGGGGTGGTGAAAAACTGTTTTTT.

The V call is TRBV29-1, the J call TRBJ2-2; either TRBD1 or TRBD2 may fit D (5 bases each). V was trimmed by 6 bases and J by 7 bases, leaving 18 bases between them. The CDR3 runs 14 residues. Germline V lookup: CDR1 SQVTM, CDR2 ANQGSEA. CDR3 protein: CSVSIGAANGELFF. The CDR3 DNA sequence: TGCAGCGTGTCCATCGGGGCCGCGAACGGGGAGCTGTTTTTT.

The chain uses TRBV29-1 and TRBJ1-1; D gene uncertain. Deletions cut 3 bases from V and 11 bases from J, with 4 bases between. Germline CDR1 reads SQVTM; CDR2 reads ANQGSEA. CDR3 length equals 8 residues. Written as DNA, the CDR3 is TGCAGCGTTGACGATGCTTTCTTT. Translated: CSVDDAFF.

This rearrangement joins TRBV9 to TRBJ1-5; TRBD1 matches at 9 bases. In germline, CDR1 is SGDLS, CDR2 YYNGEE. V lost 4 bases and J lost 6; bases outside the gene matches: 5. The CDR3 extends over 14 amino acids. The CDR3 protein is CASSKGQGGQPQHF. In DNA form, the CDR3 reads TGTGCCAGCAGCAAGGGACAGGGAGGTCAGCCCCAGCATTTT.

The CDR3 spells CASSVDGTATDTQYF. CDR3 DNA: TGCGCCAGCAGCGTTGACGGGACCGCAACAGATACGCAGTATTTT. V is TRBV5-1 and J is TRBJ2-3; D possibly matches TRBD1 or TRBD2 (5 bases each). The CDR3 contains 15 residues. Trimming left V 4 bases short and J 3 bases short, with 15 bases between. Per the germline V gene, CDR1 is SGHRS and CDR2 is YFSETQ.

About this clone: At the DNA level, this CDR3 is encoded by other sequences in the same sample as well. The chain carries TRBV29-1 and TRBJ2-3; D unresolved. Trimming took off 3 bases at V and 2 bases at J, with 9 bases between the two ends. The CDR3 contains 13 residues. Germline values: CDR1 SQVTM, CDR2 ANQGSEA. The CDR3 loop reads CSVEGRITDTQYF. The CDR3 DNA reads TGCAGCGTTGAGGGCAGGATCACAGATACGCAGTATTTT.

This chain uses TRBV30 with TRBJ2-1; 10 bases agree with TRBD1. The CDR3 is 14 amino acids. Germline CDR1 is GTSNPN and CDR2 is SVGIG (reference sequence). The CDR3 spells CAWPDRGSGHEQFF. Written as DNA, the CDR3 is TGTGCATGGCCGGACAGGGGGAGTGGACATGAGCAGTTCTTC.

The chain is built from TRBV30 and TRBJ1-2; no firm D call. Per germline, CDR1 GTSNPN and CDR2 SVGIG (reference sequence). This CDR3 region has 12 residues. V was cut by 0 bases and J by 7 bases, with 9 bases left in between. This CDR3 is CAWSVKVGGYTF. As DNA, the CDR3 is TGTGCCTGGAGTGTGAAAGTTGGTGGCTACACCTTC.

The chain links TRBV7-2 to TRBJ2-7, with D perhaps TRBD2 (6 bases). Germline V gives CDR1 SGHTA, CDR2 FQGNSA. V was clipped by 4 bases and J by 2 bases, with 9 bases between them. The CDR3 totals 13 residues. In DNA form, the CDR3 reads TGTGCCAGCAGCTCCACGGGGGCCTACGAGCAGTACTTC. It translates to CASSSTGAYEQYF.

The chain combines TRBV30 with TRBJ1-1; D not certain. CDR1 is GTSNPN, CDR2 SVGIG, per germline (reference sequence). The V and J ends lost 0 bases and 1 base respectively, with 9 bases between them. The length of the CDR3 is 14 residues. The CDR3 DNA reads as TGTGCCTGGAGTGTACGGCAGAAGAACACTGAAGCTTTCTTT. Its protein is CAWSVRQKNTEAFF.

The chain combines TRBV30 with TRBJ2-3; 7 bases match TRBD2. V shed 1 base and J 1 base; nucleotides not matched to a gene: 2. CDR3 length: 14 amino acids. Germline values: CDR1 GTSNPN, CDR2 SVGIG (reference sequence). The CDR3 protein is CAWSGLAGTDTQYF. DNA of the CDR3: TGTGCCTGGAGTGGTCTAGCGGGCACAGATACGCAGTATTTT.

This clone occurred a few times. The genes are TRBV7-2 and TRBJ2-1; D not certain. Germline CDR1 and CDR2: SGHTA and FQGNSA. This CDR3 contains 14 residues. V was shortened by 0 bases and J by 6 bases, with 9 bases between the two germline ends. CDR3 bases: TGTGCCAGCAGCTTAGCGCTCGGCCTCAATGAGCAGTTCTTC. As protein: CASSLALGLNEQFF.